This T cell receptor beta chain was found in a study of blood T cells in healthy people across ages. Study-level points and caveats: TCR beta diversity correlated strongly with naive T cell percentage.

This clonotype occurred a few times. What it binds is not known. Next came a second PCR, run for about 7 to 12 cycles, which used a sample-barcoded 5' primer along with a J-beta primer mix. A 12-random-nucleotide template-switch adaptor tagged each cDNA molecule. TCRdb used MiXCR to reprocess the 5' RACE reads, holding one entry per CDR3 protein. In the table there are around 900,000 distinct CDR3 sequences, about 51% of which are singletons. Unmatched junction bases numbered 5, after V lost 7 bases and J lost 7 bases. Per the germline V gene, CDR1 is SGHRS and CDR2 is YFSETQ. The CDR3 totals 12 residues.

Sequencing was done on a sample of blood. The clonotype originates from an older woman in good health. The V call is TRBV5-1, the J call TRBJ1-1, with 9 nucleotides matching TRBD1. The CDR3 loop is CASLGQGGEAFF. CDR3 nucleotides: TGCGCCAGCCTGGGACAGGGTGGTGAAGCTTTCTTT.